This TCR beta chain appears in the sequencing data of a study of blood T cell repertoires in COVID-19. Across the study: The United States, Italy and Spain supplied acute and convalescent COVID-19 samples. Sources were T cells, B-cell-depleted T cells, or PBMCs; the material itself was cDNA or gDNA.

Per the study methods: The assay estimated nucleated cells by amplifying reference gene primers. Profiled with immunoSEQ multiplex PCR; TCRdb holds only in-frame clones, not every one. V and J calls and clone size are copied from that table; D and trimming were computed from the DNA. The sample holds under 200,000 clones, around 90% seen once. The length of the CDR3 is 17 residues. The germline gives CDR1 SEHNR, CDR2 FQNEAQ (reference sequence). V was trimmed by 5 bases and J by 1 base, leaving 15 bases between them. Source material: peripheral blood. The chain uses TRBV7-9 and TRBJ2-6, with D perhaps TRBD2 (6 bases). This sequence originates from a man in his fifties or sixties with acute or convalescent COVID-19. The CDR3 sequence: CASSITGLRSGANVLTF. CDR3 bases: TGTGCCAGCAGCATCACGGGACTCCGATCTGGGGCCAACGTCCTGACTTTC.